What follows describes a single T cell receptor (beta chain). Other DNA sequences in this specimen translate into the identical CDR3. Produced via immunoSEQ multiplex PCR; TCRdb's table is partial and in-frame only. The data show around 60,000 clones, roughly 87% seen once. This entry comes from a study of T cell changes during pregnancy in multiple sclerosis. The specimen comprised peripheral blood, sampled in the first trimester of pregnancy. The sequence was obtained from a female donor with multiple sclerosis, enrolled in a pregnancy study.

The CDR3 nucleotides are TGTGCCAGTAGTGCCGACAGAGACACTGAAGCTTTCTTT. This gives the protein CASSADRDTEAFF. The chain joins TRBV19 to TRBJ1-1, with D maybe TRBD1 (5 bases). Germline loops: CDR1 LNHDA, CDR2 SQIVND (reference sequence). Trimming took off 5 bases at V and 3 bases at J, with 10 bases between the two ends. The CDR3 runs to 13 residues. The variable domain in full, with the rest retrieved from reference TRBV19 and TRBJ1-1, is DGGITQSPKYLFRKEGQNVTLSCEQNLNHDAMYWYRQDPGQGLRLIYYSQIVNDFQKGDIAEGYSVSREKKESFPLTVTSAQKNPTAFYLCASSADRDTEAFFGQGTRLTVV.